This TCR beta chain is from a study of blood T cell repertoires in COVID-19. The method was immunoSEQ multiplex PCR; TCRdb's version includes in-frame clones alone and lacks a portion of them. The table shows approximately 100,000 clones, with roughly 76% occurring only once. Per the germline V gene, CDR1 is MDHEN and CDR2 is SYDVKM. The CDR3 sequence is 16 residues long. Germline trimming cut 6 bases from V and 7 bases from J; bases unmatched to any gene: 13. This clonotype originated in a human donor in a cohort sampled during active COVID-19. The sequencing input was peripheral blood. The J gene is TRBJ2-2, the V gene TRBV28; TRBD1 agrees at 8 bases. This chain's CDR3 is CASSLGSRGRVGELFF. The CDR3 DNA reads as TGTGCCAGCAGCTTGGGGTCCAGGGGGCGTGTCGGGGAGCTGTTTTTT.